This T cell receptor (beta chain) was documented in a study of somatic mutations in cytotoxic T cells in rheumatoid arthritis. Here immunoSEQ multiplex PCR was the method, and the copy in TCRdb shows in-frame clones only, minus some. The sample shows about 25,000 clones, 74% of them seen only once. The CDR3 sequence is 14 residues long. Germline V gene lookup returns CDR1 LNHNV and CDR2 YYDKDF (reference sequence). The V and J ends lost 6 bases and 6 bases, in that order; junction bases with no gene match: 10. The receptor comes from a woman aged 18-35 years in good health. The genes are TRBV15 and TRBJ1-1; 7 positions match TRBD1. The material sequenced was CD8+ T cells sorted from blood. CDR3 amino acids: CATRTDLGGPEAFF. DNA of the CDR3: TGTGCCACCAGAACTGATTTAGGGGGCCCTGAAGCTTTCTTT.